The 8 T cell receptor beta chains presented below share a single source sample, sequenced in a study of graft-versus-host responses after intestinal transplantation. The antigens for these receptors are not known. Profiled with immunoSEQ multiplex PCR; TCRdb holds only in-frame clones, not every one. The sample carries roughly 89,000 clones, around 90% recorded once. Sequences were derived from unstimulated CD4+ T cells sorted from spleen or lymph node cells, sampled before intestinal transplant. The receptors were sampled from a human donor who received an intestinal transplant.

The chain carries TRBV28 and TRBJ2-3; D perhaps matches TRBD1 (6 bases). CDR1 and CDR2 from the germline V gene are MDHEN and SYDVKM. The CDR3 is made up of 13 amino acids. Trimming took off 8 bases at V and 2 bases at J, with 11 bases between the two ends. DNA of the CDR3: TGTGCCAGCCGGGACACCCCCACAGATACGCAGTATTTT. It specifies CASRDTPTDTQYF.

The chain uses TRBV10-2 and TRBJ2-5, with D tentatively TRBD2 (6 bases). Germline lookup yields CDR1 WSHSY and CDR2 SAAADI. The CDR3 has 16 amino acids. V dropped 1 base and J dropped 0 bases, with 12 bases sitting between them. The CDR3 protein is CASSEYLGGDQETQYF. Written as DNA, the CDR3 is TGCGCCAGCAGTGAGTACCTCGGCGGGGACCAAGAGACCCAGTACTTC.

The chain recombines TRBV7-2 with TRBJ2-3, with TRBD2 matching 9 bases. The germline V gene has CDR1 SGHTA and CDR2 FQGNSA. The CDR3 sequence is 17 residues long. Unmatched junction bases numbered 11, after V lost 5 bases and J lost 2 bases. The CDR3 loop is CASSPRTSAGDTDTQYF. CDR3 sequence (DNA): TGTGCCAGCAGCCCCCGGACTAGCGCTGGGGACACAGATACGCAGTATTTT.

This chain connects TRBV5-1 to TRBJ2-7, with 7 bases matching TRBD2. The CDR3 spans 15 residues. The germline CDR1 and CDR2 sequences are SGHRS and YFSETQ. V shed 1 base and J 1 base; nucleotides not matched to a gene: 5. This CDR3 is CASSLLRGSSYEQYF. The CDR3 DNA follows: TGCGCCAGCAGCTTGCTGCGGGGGTCGTCCTACGAGCAGTACTTC. The full variable domain, its missing parts supplied by reference TRBV5-1 and TRBJ2-7, is KAGVTQTPRYLIKTRGQQVTLSCSPISGHRSVSWYQQTPGQGLQFLFEYFSETQRNKGNFPGRFSGRQFSNSRSEMNVSTLELGDSALYLCASSLLRGSSYEQYFGPGTRLTVT.

This clone has just one count. The V call is TRBV28, the J call TRBJ1-4; 7 nucleotides agree with TRBD1. V dropped 5 bases and J dropped 2; count of bases not matched to a gene: 11. The CDR3 is made up of 17 amino acids. CDR1 and CDR2 from the germline V gene are MDHEN and SYDVKM. The CDR3 coding sequence is TGTGCCAGCAGTCCTCAACAGGGGATGGGGACTAATGAAAAACTGTTTTTT. Translated: CASSPQQGMGTNEKLFF.

The chain joins TRBV5-4 to TRBJ2-7, with 11 bases aligning to TRBD2. With V trimmed by 1 base and J by 4 bases, 7 bases remained unmatched. CDR1 and CDR2 (germline): SGHNT, YYREEE (reference sequence). This CDR3 has 16 amino acids. The CDR3 protein is CASSLSGTSGPYEQYF. CDR3 in DNA: TGTGCCAGCAGCTTGTCTGGGACTAGCGGACCATACGAGCAGTACTTC.

The chain links TRBV7-9 to TRBJ1-2; D gene ambiguous. CDR1 and CDR2 from the germline V gene are SEHNR and FQNEAQ (reference sequence). This CDR3 has 15 amino acids. V gave up 3 bases and J gave up 8 bases, with 19 bases separating them. The CDR3 bases are TGTGCCAGCAGCTTTCTATCGGCAAGAAGGGAGGGCTACACCTTC. Amino acids: CASSFLSARREGYTF.

J is TRBJ1-2 and V is TRBV28; perhaps TRBD1 as D (6 bases). There are 13 residues in the CDR3. The V gene's germline CDR1 is MDHEN and CDR2 SYDVKM. V gave up 6 bases and J gave up 5 bases, with 13 bases separating them. The CDR3 sequence is CASSLGQRYGYTF. For the CDR3, the DNA is TGTGCCAGCAGCCTTGGACAGAGGTATGGCTACACCTTC.